This T cell receptor beta chain originates from a study of blood T cell repertoires in COVID-19. The method was immunoSEQ multiplex PCR; TCRdb's version includes in-frame clones alone and lacks a portion of them. Among roughly 43,000 clones listed, around 83% were seen once. The germline gives CDR1 SGHNT, CDR2 YYREEE (reference sequence). The CDR3 length is 12 residues. Trimming removed 10 bases from V and 4 bases from J, with 14 bases in between. The source is a woman at least 80 years old with acute or convalescent COVID-19. The chain is built from TRBV5-4 and TRBJ1-1; D perhaps matches TRBD1 (5 bases). Sequencing input: peripheral blood. The CDR3 sequence is CASPAGRTEAFF. The CDR3 DNA reads as TGTGCCTCCCCGGCAGGGCGCACTGAAGCTTTCTTT.